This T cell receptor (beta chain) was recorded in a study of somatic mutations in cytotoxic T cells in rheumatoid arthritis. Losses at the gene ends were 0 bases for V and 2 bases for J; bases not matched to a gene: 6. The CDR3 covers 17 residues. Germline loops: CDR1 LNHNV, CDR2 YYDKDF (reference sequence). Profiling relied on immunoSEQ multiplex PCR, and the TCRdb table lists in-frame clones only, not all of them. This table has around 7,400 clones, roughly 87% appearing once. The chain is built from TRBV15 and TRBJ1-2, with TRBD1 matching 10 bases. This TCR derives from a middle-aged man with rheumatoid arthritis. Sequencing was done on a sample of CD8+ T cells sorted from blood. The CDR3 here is CATSRDLAGQGNYGYTF. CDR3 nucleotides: TGTGCCACCAGCAGAGATTTGGCGGGACAGGGGAACTATGGCTACACCTTC.